This paragraph reports one T cell receptor beta chain. No antigen is known for it. J lost 8 bases, V lost 2 bases, and 7 bases had no gene match. The germline V gene has CDR1 MNHEY and CDR2 SMNVEV (reference sequence). The CDR3 sequence is 15 residues long. This specimen comes from a study of T cell clonotyping in hematopoietic cell transplantation. Study-wide background: Pretransplant recipient samples were taken after cytoreduction.

Clones were sequenced by immunoSEQ multiplex PCR, and TCRdb holds only the in-frame ones, with some missing. The sample lists approximately 39,000 clones, 85% to 95% occurring once. Study-wide points: Pathologically expanded recipient clonotypes increased progressively from day 30 to day 180 as diversity fell. Higher Inverse Simpson Index values in graft donor and pretransplant recipient predicted broader posttransplant TCR diversity. No sorting was done, leaving CD4 and CD8 contributions mixed.

Time point indicated: recipient sample about 28 days before transplant, after cytoreduction. The source was peripheral blood mononuclear cells, collected before stem cell transplant. The V gene is TRBV27, the J gene TRBJ2-1; 9 bases match TRBD1. The source is a man aged 40-49 years with chronic myeloid leukemia. Some clones in this sample may be carry-over from other donors' samples. The CDR3 DNA reads TGTGCCAGCAGTTTAGGAGACAGGGGGTTCTATGAGCAGTTCTTC. Amino acid sequence: CASSLGDRGFYEQFF.